These T cell receptor beta chains were read from a single sample in a study of T cells in Graves' hyperthyroidism and ophthalmopathy. TCRdb analysed the multiplex PCR reads with MiXCR anew, one entry per CDR3 protein. The sample contains hundreds of thousands of distinct CDR3 sequences, under 45% of which appear only once. The sequenced sample consisted of blood. The receptors shown here come from a woman aged 40 to 50 with Graves' hyperthyroidism. CDR3s leave out the opening cysteine and the closing phenylalanine or tryptophan. A D gene is named only where the DNA matches it firmly.

J gene | D gene | V gene | CDR3 protein
TRBJ1-3 | - | TRBV7-2 | ASSLEGDRGNTIY
TRBJ1-6 | - | TRBV7-9 | ASRRTAYSPLH
TRBJ2-3 | - | TRBV13 | ASSDRSGFSDTQY
- | TRBD2 | TRBV20-1 | SARSREGPDTQY
TRBJ2-7 | TRBD2 | TRBV7-2 | ASSFLGTSPHEQY
TRBJ1-2 | - | TRBV29-1 | SAGEGNYGYT
TRBJ1-1 | - | TRBV19 | ATHRDTEAF
TRBJ2-2 | - | TRBV24-1 | ATRRSNGELF
TRBJ1-5 | - | TRBV29-1 | IVPNQPQH
TRBJ1-1 | TRBD1 | TRBV10-3 | AISERGLAEAF
TRBJ1-4 | - | TRBV4-3 | ASSKGSAATNEKLF
TRBJ1-2 | TRBD1 | TRBV7-9 | ASSIRTGADYGYT
TRBJ2-3 | TRBD1 | TRBV7-8 | ASSPIPGQGSPDTQY
TRBJ1-4 | - | TRBV9 | ASSVEGTVGEKLF
TRBJ1-5 | TRBD1 | TRBV18 | ASSPRSRGQDQPQH
TRBJ1-5 | - | TRBV12-3/TRBV12-4 | ASSLGQPQH
TRBJ1-6 | - | TRBV11-2 | ASSFQPLSTDYSPLH
TRBJ2-7 | TRBD1 | TRBV29-1 | SVETDPGQGLYEQY
TRBJ1-1 | - | TRBV5-6 | ASSPGAINTEAF
TRBJ2-7 | - | TRBV7-9 | ASSLDRAKYYEQY
TRBJ2-7 | - | TRBV6-5 | ASSYSRSSPYEQY
TRBJ1-5 | - | TRBV30 | AWSPIGVNQPQH
TRBJ1-1 | TRBD1 | TRBV13 | ASSPGTGEVGTEAF
TRBJ1-5 | - | TRBV28 | ASSLRTVQPQH
TRBJ1-1 | - | TRBV7-3 | ASSAPGNTEAF
TRBJ2-7 | TRBD1 | TRBV14 | ASSQTGESYEQY
TRBJ1-2 | - | TRBV20-1 | SARDEAGYGYT
TRBJ2-7 | - | TRBV29-1 | SVEKGNEQY
TRBJ1-5 | - | TRBV10-3 | AISGQPGKPQH
TRBJ1-6 | - | TRBV6-2/TRBV6-3 | ASSHSGTVVRPLH
TRBJ1-4 | - | TRBV7-2 | ASSLIRGELF
TRBJ2-5 | TRBD2 | TRBV7-9 | ASSPTSGSETQY
TRBJ1-1 | TRBD1 | TRBV3-1 | ASSQFGQGGTEAF
TRBJ2-2 | - | TRBV12-3/TRBV12-4 | ASSQSETGPSGLF
TRBJ1-5 | - | TRBV2 | ASSEATGANQPQH